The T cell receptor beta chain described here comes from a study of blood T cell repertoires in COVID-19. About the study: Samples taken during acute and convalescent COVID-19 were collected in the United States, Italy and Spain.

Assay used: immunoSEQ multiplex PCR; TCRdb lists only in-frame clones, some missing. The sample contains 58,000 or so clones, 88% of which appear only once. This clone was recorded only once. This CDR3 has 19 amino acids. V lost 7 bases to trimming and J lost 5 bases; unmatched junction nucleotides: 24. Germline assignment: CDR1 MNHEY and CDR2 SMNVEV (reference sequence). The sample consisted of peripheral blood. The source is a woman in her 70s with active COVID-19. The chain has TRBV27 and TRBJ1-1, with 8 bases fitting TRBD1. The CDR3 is CASTPTEGRGRYEWTEAFF. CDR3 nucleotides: TGTGCCAGCACCCCAACCGAGGGCAGGGGGCGATACGAATGGACTGAAGCTTTCTTT.